One sample yielded the 7 T cell receptor beta chains listed below, sequenced in a study of blood T cell repertoires in COVID-19. Sequenced by immunoSEQ multiplex PCR; TCRdb stores in-frame clones only, minus some. The repertoire includes roughly 93,000 clones, approximately 90% of them detected once, and 8% to 9.5% sits in the top ten. The source material was peripheral blood. All receptors derive from a man aged 50 or older with acute or convalescent COVID-19.

This CDR3 reads CASSFVGGKLFF. DNA for the CDR3: TGTGCCAGCAGCTTTGTAGGGGGAAAACTGTTTTTT. The chain couples TRBV5-6 to TRBJ1-4, with D perhaps TRBD1 (6 bases). This CDR3 comprises 12 residues. Germline loops: CDR1 SGHDT, CDR2 YYEEEE. Trimming pared 2 bases from V and 10 bases from J, leaving 9 bases between.

V gene TRBV4-1 combines with J gene TRBJ2-1; 9 bases fit TRBD2. The CDR3 length is 19 residues. Per the germline V gene, CDR1 is MGHRA and CDR2 is YSYEKL. The V and J ends lost 0 bases and 3 bases, in that order; junction bases with no gene match: 12. The CDR3 DNA is TGCGCCAGCAGCCAAGATCTTTTCGGAGCGGGGGGACACTACAATGAGCAGTTCTTC. Translation gives CASSQDLFGAGGHYNEQFF.

CDR3 nucleotides: TGCGCCAGCAGCTTGGAGCGGGGGGACTACGAGCAGTACTTC. This codes for CASSLERGDYEQYF. The chain carries TRBV5-1 and TRBJ2-7; TRBD2 matches 9 bases. Germline values: CDR1 SGHRS, CDR2 YFSETQ. There are 14 residues in the CDR3. J lost 3 bases, V lost 0 bases, and 1 base had no gene match.

This chain links TRBV7-9 with TRBJ1-2; unclear D gene. The CDR3 contains 13 residues. The V and J ends lost 4 bases and 8 bases respectively, with 14 bases between them. The V gene's germline CDR1 is SEHNR and CDR2 FQNEAQ (reference sequence). Here the CDR3 DNA reads TGTGCCAGCAGCTACGGCCTGGCGGGAGGCTACACCTTC. As protein: CASSYGLAGGYTF.

CDR3 DNA: TGTGCCAGCACCTCTGTGGACAGGACAAATCAGCCCCAGCATTTT. This gives the protein CASTSVDRTNQPQHF. The chain uses TRBV28 and TRBJ1-5; 7 bases match TRBD1. V shed 7 bases and J 4 bases; nucleotides not matched to a gene: 10. The length of the CDR3 is 15 residues. Germline CDR1 and CDR2: MDHEN and SYDVKM. Full variable domain (remainder filled in from reference TRBV28 and TRBJ1-5): DVKVTQSSRYLVKRTGEKVFLECVQDMDHENMFWYRQDPGLGLRLIYFSYDVKMKEKGDIPEGYSVSREKKERFSLILESASTNQTSMYLCASTSVDRTNQPQHFGDGTRLSIL.

This sequence joins TRBV4-2 and TRBJ1-2; 7 bases map to TRBD1. The V gene end was trimmed by 0 bases and the J gene end by 4 bases; junction bases not matched to a gene: 5. Germline V gene lookup returns CDR1 LGHNA and CDR2 YNFKEQ. This CDR3 has 15 residues. The CDR3 protein is CASSQDTGARYGYTF. CDR3 coding DNA: TGTGCCAGCAGCCAAGATACAGGGGCCCGCTATGGCTACACCTTC.

The rearrangement links TRBV28 to TRBJ2-3, with D maybe TRBD1 (6 bases). V was pared by 5 bases and J by 6 bases, with 15 bases between. This CDR3 comprises 14 residues. Germline CDR1 MDHEN, CDR2 SYDVKM. The DNA of the CDR3 is TGTGCCAGCAGTCAGCCCCAGGGGCCCGATACGCAGTATTTT. It is translated as CASSQPQGPDTQYF.